This T cell receptor (beta chain) was recorded in a study of T-cell reconstitution after alpha-beta-depleted transplantation in children. Preparing the TCRbeta library involved the use of unique molecular identifiers. From the PCR reads, TCRdb called clonotypes with MiXCR, one entry per CDR3 protein. Among hundreds of thousands of distinct CDR3 sequences, roughly 8.3% were seen once, and the ten largest hold 35% to 40%. Study-level findings and limits: Several hundred expanded graft clones reportedly gave rise to the alpha-beta T cells present about two months after transplant.

This clonotype was detected many times. The antigen remains undetermined. The V and J ends lost 0 bases and 4 bases respectively, with 9 bases between them. Per germline, CDR1 MNHEY and CDR2 SVGAGI. This CDR3 region has 15 residues. This TCR was sampled from a male patient aged 2 to 9 who had a stem cell transplant for acute myeloid leukemia, so the T cells may come from the graft donor. Source: PBMCs, mostly from graft donor cells, taken 360 days after TCRalphabeta/CD19-depleted stem cell transplant. The chain combines TRBV6-5 with TRBJ2-2; D possibly corresponds to TRBD2 (6 bases). The CDR3 DNA sequence: TGTGCCAGCAGTTACTCGGAGGGGCTCACCGGGGAGCTGTTTTTT. This translates into CASSYSEGLTGELFF.